Listed below are T cell receptor beta chains from one sample, sequenced in a study of blood T cell repertoires in COVID-19. The assay was immunoSEQ multiplex PCR, and TCRdb's table has in-frame clones only and misses some. The table has fewer than 250,000 clones, less than 90% seen once. Input material: peripheral blood. These receptors originate from a woman between 65 and 79 years old with acute or convalescent COVID-19. Each CDR3 is given with its conserved first and last residue. Fields, in order: D gene, V gene, J gene, clone size, CDR3 protein, CDR3 DNA. The D gene is left open where the match is weak. Not every row has a clone size; where given, it reads once, few, many or a size class.

TRBD1	TRBV3-1/TRBV3-2	TRBJ1-1	few	CASGPSDRLNTEAFF	TGTGCCAGCGGGCCCTCGGACAGGTTGAACACTGAAGCTTTCTTT
.	TRBV5-1	TRBJ2-7	.	CASSLGGRVFDEQYF	TGCGCCAGCAGCTTGGGGGGCCGGGTTTTCGACGAGCAGTACTTC
.	TRBV12-3/TRBV12-4	TRBJ2-5	.	CASSPYQETQYF	TGTGCCAGCAGCCCTTACCAAGAGACCCAGTACTTC
TRBD1	TRBV18	TRBJ2-7	.	CASSPRGHYEQYF	TGTGCCAGCTCACCTAGGGGGCACTACGAGCAGTACTTC
.	TRBV5-1	TRBJ1-1	.	CASSSEFGEAFF	TGCGCCAGCAGCAGCGAGTTTGGGGAAGCTTTCTTT
TRBD2	TRBV13	TRBJ2-7	once	CASSSQLRGVYEQYF	TGTGCCAGCAGCTCCCAACTACGGGGGGTCTACGAGCAGTACTTC
TRBD1	TRBV19	TRBJ1-4	.	CASSVTGVHEKLFF	TGTGCCAGTAGCGTGACAGGGGTACATGAAAAACTGTTTTTT
TRBD2	TRBV7-2	TRBJ2-5	.	CASSLGLAGGTQETQYF	TGTGCCAGCAGCTTGGGGCTAGCGGGGGGAACCCAAGAGACCCAGTACTTC
.	TRBV7-2	TRBJ1-2	.	CASSLDRVRGYTF	TGTGCCAGCAGCTTAGACAGGGTGCGGGGCTACACCTTC
TRBD2	TRBV6-6	TRBJ2-2	.	CASTSGTTNTGELFF	TGTGCCAGCACTTCCGGGACTACGAACACCGGGGAGCTGTTTTTT
.	TRBV28	TRBJ2-5	.	CASSTPLYQETQYF	TGTGCCAGCAGCACACCTCTGTACCAAGAGACCCAGTACTTC
.	TRBV18	TRBJ1-3	.	CASSPLRASGNTIYF	TGTGCCAGCTCACCACTGAGGGCTTCTGGAAACACCATATATTTT
.	TRBV15	TRBJ2-3	.	CATSSMRDRPTDTQYF	TGTGCCACCAGCAGCATGCGGGACCGTCCCACAGATACGCAGTATTTT
TRBD1	TRBV27	TRBJ1-6	.	CASSSQGASSPLHF	TGTGCCAGCAGTTCGCAGGGGGCATCTTCACCCCTCCACTTT
TRBD1	TRBV18	TRBJ1-4	.	CASSRDRATNEKLFF	TGTGCCAGCTCCCGGGACAGAGCAACTAATGAAAAACTGTTTTTT